This T cell receptor (beta chain) was identified during a study of T cell responses to AZD1222 COVID-19 vaccine. As concerns this clone: What it recognizes is unknown.

Second-dose timings of about 4 or about 12 weeks were pooled. Overall study results and limits: Close to half of all spike-specific TCRs reportedly target regions of the variants that are unmutated.

Clones were read by immunoSEQ multiplex PCR, and TCRdb kept only the in-frame ones, dropping some. This table has approximately 110,000 clones, roughly nine tenths appearing once. Germline V gene lookup returns CDR1 SEHNR and CDR2 FQNEAQ (reference sequence). The CDR3 length is 16 residues. V lost 7 bases to trimming and J lost 6 bases, with 21 bases between them. This TCR was recovered from an adult who received the AZD1222 COVID-19 vaccine. The sequenced sample was peripheral blood, obtained 28 days after the second AZD1222 dose. The chain employs TRBV7-9 and TRBJ2-2, with a weak D call TRBD2 (5 bases). In DNA, the CDR3 is TGTGCCAGCACGCGCTTCGGGGAAATTGCTTCCGGGGAGCTGTTTTTT. The encoded protein is CASTRFGEIASGELFF.